This T cell receptor beta chain emerged from a study of T cells in tuberculosis (dated by TCRdb to 2017 to 2018). Describing the broader study: To characterize T cells specific for the mycobacterial lipid antigen glucose monomycolate (GMM), the study used CD1B tetramers together with high-throughput TCR immunosequencing. A South African clinical cohort compared IGRA-negative adolescents, IGRA-positive adolescents with latent tuberculosis and adults with active tuberculosis, about ten per group. Active tuberculosis patient PBMC were archived before or within 7 days of starting standard anti-tuberculosis treatment. Points the paper makes about the study in general: Compared with IGRA-negative controls, TCR-alpha repertoires from active tuberculosis had smaller mean NN-distances to GMM-specific TCRs, which suggests clonal expansion of these TCRs. The smaller NN-distances in active tuberculosis patients were driven in part by shorter CDR3-alpha lengths, while the difference seen for TCR-beta was not statistically significant. Clinical samples were chosen by availability of cryopreserved specimens, and active tuberculosis cases were adults while controls were adolescents. With the diverse GMM-specific repertoire as input, a classifier achieved around 90% accuracy (AUROC 0.75 to 0.95), whereas GEM motif frequencies as input gave 70% accuracy.

Sample time point, as interpreted from the label and publication: new active TB diagnosis, blood taken before or within 7 days of starting treatment. Active tuberculosis patients were HIV-seronegative South African adults aged 18 years or older with a new diagnosis. Confirmation of active tuberculosis was obtained by positive sputum smear microscopy and/or positive M. tuberculosis culture. Immunosequencing was performed on unsorted cryopreserved PBMC, with 80,000 to 100,000 T cells per clinical donor covered on average. Trimming at the junction amounts to 1 base on V and 0 bases on J, and the germline ends lie 11 bases apart. The germline V gene yields SGHDN for CDR1 and FVKESK for CDR2. The CDR3 numbers 16 residues from cysteine through phenylalanine. Only the CDR3 region is kept as DNA, spanning 48 bases read in frame from base 1. Concerning this clone itself: Its cognate antigen has yet to be identified. Per-nucleotide qualities are absent, and no much larger clonotype sits a single base away.

The immunoSEQ multiplex PCR assay was used to generate TCR libraries, with TCR-beta and/or TCR-alpha/delta assays applied to each sample. The amplified TCR libraries were sequenced using the Illumina high-throughput platform. Per the source publication's procedure: Clustering and dimensionality reduction relied on pairwise TCRdist distances among GMM-specific receptors from T cells that were either sorted ex vivo or expanded in vitro. Each clinical repertoire was assigned a mean NN-distance score, defined as the average TCRdist to the nearest 10% of tetramer-positive reference sequences. GEM TCR motif frequency was calculated as the fraction of unique TCRs that matched known GEM sequences by V/J usage and CDR3 length. Linear discriminant analysis with leave-one-out cross-validation, implemented in scikit-learn, was used to classify active tuberculosis. Imported from immuneACCESS, the table was reduced by TCRdb to in-frame sequences with V and J called. These copies leave out some clones; in studies compared against another copy, an unresolved V gene accounts for under half, and the cause of the remainder is not known. The V and J calls and clone size come from that table; D and trimming were worked out from the DNA. The sample includes under 45,000 clones, with 80% to 95% observed a single time. The leading ten clones occupy about 2.4% of the sample.

This TCR came from an adult with tuberculosis. The sample here was PBMCs, taken at tuberculosis diagnosis. The receptor chain draws on TRBV14 and TRBJ2-3; the D gene is possibly TRBD1, with 5 bases matching. The DNA sequence is TGTGCCAGCAGCCAAGGTCAGGGCGTCAGCACAGATACGCAGTATTTT. Its translation is CASSQGQGVSTDTQYF. With all but the CDR3 taken from the reference TRBV14 and TRBJ2-3 genes, the full variable domain is: EAGVTQFPSHSVIEKGQTVTLRCDPISGHDNLYWYRRVMGKEIKFLLHFVKESKQDESGMPNNRFLAERTGGTYSTLKVQPAELEDSGVYFCASSQGQGVSTDTQYFGPGTRLTVL.